The next 25 T cell receptor beta chains were all read from a single sample in a study of shared clonotypes between healthy human individuals. Using immunoSEQ multiplex PCR, the repertoire was profiled, and TCRdb retains in-frame clones only, with some absent. The sample has about 2.3 million clones, 85% to 95% seen once. The sample was naive CD4+ T cells from PBMCs. Subset: CD45RA+ positively selected. The receptors come from a man between 18 and 35 years old in good health. Some clones in this sample may be carry-over from other donors' samples.

The chain recombines TRBV7-3 with TRBJ1-3; D unresolved. This CDR3 has 15 residues. The V end was cut by 5 bases, the J end by 2 bases, with 13 bases between. Germline CDR1 is SGHTA and CDR2 is FQGTGA. CDR3 in DNA: TGTGCCAGCAGCCCCGGGCCGGCGGCTGGAAACACCATATATTTT. Its protein product is CASSPGPAAGNTIYF.

This clone has just one count. The gene calls are TRBV2 and TRBJ2-7; TRBD1 matches 8 bases. This CDR3 comprises 14 residues. The J segment lost 5 bases and the V segment lost 7 bases, leaving 10 bases of the junction unmatched. Germline V gives CDR1 SNHLY, CDR2 FYNNEI. This CDR3 is CASTFDRGSHEQYF. The CDR3, as DNA: TGTGCCAGCACGTTTGACAGGGGTAGCCACGAGCAGTACTTC.

Comment on this clone: Different DNA sequences within this sample yield the same CDR3. The genes are TRBV9 and TRBJ2-7, with D possibly being TRBD1 (6 bases). The germline V gene has CDR1 SGDLS and CDR2 YYNGEE. The CDR3 is made up of 14 amino acids. Trimming stripped 4 bases from V and 0 bases from J, with 11 bases between. The CDR3 nucleotides read TGTGCCAGCAGCCTAACAGGGAGCTCCTACGAGCAGTACTTC. Its translation: CASSLTGSSYEQYF. The full variable domain, in which reference TRBV9 and TRBJ2-7 provide the parts outside the CDR3, is DSGVTQTPKHLITATGQRVTLRCSPRSGDLSVYWYQQSLDQGLQFLIQYYNGEERAKGNILERFSAQQFPDLHSELNLSSLELGDSALYFCASSLTGSSYEQYFGPGTRLTVT.

This clone appeared a single time. The chain employs TRBV7-9 and TRBJ2-4; 7 nucleotides line up with TRBD1. The CDR3 is made up of 14 amino acids. CDR1 is SEHNR and CDR2 is FQNEAQ in the germline V gene (reference sequence). Unmatched junction bases numbered 3, after V lost 3 bases and J lost 4 bases. The CDR3 DNA follows: TGTGCCAGCAGCTTGCCAGGGGGAAAAAACATTCAGTACTTC. The encoded protein is CASSLPGGKNIQYF.

On this clone: The sample contains more than one DNA sequence encoding this CDR3. The V gene is TRBV28, the J gene TRBJ2-7; TRBD1 aligns across 7 bases. Germline trimming cut 5 bases from V and 4 bases from J; bases unmatched to any gene: 5. The CDR3 extends over 13 amino acids. Germline lookup yields CDR1 MDHEN and CDR2 SYDVKM. CDR3 sequence reads: CASSLGTVYEQYF. Here the CDR3 DNA reads TGTGCCAGCAGTCTGGGGACAGTTTACGAGCAGTACTTC.

The J gene is TRBJ2-3, the V gene TRBV6-1; TRBD1 is a possible D gene (5 bases). Germline assignment: CDR1 MNHNS and CDR2 SASEGT. Trimming stripped 6 bases from V and 0 bases from J, with 7 bases between. This CDR3 is 13 amino acids long. CDR3: CASSKGSTDTQYF. In DNA, the CDR3 is TGTGCCAGCAGCAAGGGGAGCACAGATACGCAGTATTTT.

V gene TRBV19 combines with J gene TRBJ2-2; D is uncertain. The germline CDR1 and CDR2 sequences are LNHDA and SQIVND (reference sequence). The length of the CDR3 is 13 residues. Between the trimmed V and J ends, which lost 5 bases and 6 bases, there was a span of 10 bases. The CDR3 DNA sequence: TGTGCCAGTAGTCCTCCCGGCGCCGGGGAGCTGTTTTTT. Translation: CASSPPGAGELFF.

The CDR3 is CASSKQKDEKLFF. The CDR3 DNA sequence: TGTGCCAGTAGTAAACAGAAGGACGAAAAACTGTTTTTT. J is TRBJ1-4 and V is TRBV19, with D hard to call. This CDR3 is 13 amino acids long. The V and J ends lost 4 bases and 8 bases respectively, with 11 bases between them. The germline gives CDR1 LNHDA, CDR2 SQIVND (reference sequence).

V is TRBV11-2 and J is TRBJ2-7, with 8 bases that match TRBD2. The CDR3 is 16 amino acids. Trimming took 1 base from V and 7 from J; bases not matched to a gene: 12. Germline V gene lookup returns CDR1 SGHAT and CDR2 FQNNGV. This CDR3 reads CASSLGPSGPGGEQYF. The CDR3 region has the DNA TGTGCCAGCAGCTTAGGGCCTAGCGGACCGGGGGGGGAGCAGTACTTC.

The CDR3 here is CASSQGGSNQPQHF. In DNA, the CDR3 is TGTGCCAGCAGCCAAGGGGGTAGCAATCAGCCCCAGCATTTT. The J gene is TRBJ1-5, the V gene TRBV5-5, with D maybe TRBD1 (6 bases). Deletions cut 4 bases from V and 0 bases from J, with 8 bases between. Germline CDR1 reads SGHKS; CDR2 reads YYEKEE (reference sequence). The CDR3 is 14 residues long.

The V and J genes are TRBV5-1 and TRBJ1-1; D ambiguous. V lost 0 bases and J 2 bases, leaving 11 bases between the germline ends. Looked up from germline, CDR1 is SGHRS and CDR2 is YFSETQ. The CDR3 covers 15 residues. Here the CDR3 reads CASSLVARTNTEAFF. The DNA for the CDR3 is TGCGCCAGCAGCTTGGTCGCGAGAACAAACACTGAAGCTTTCTTT.

The V gene is TRBV20-1, the J gene TRBJ1-1; a weak D match, TRBD1 (5 bases). Between the trimmed V and J ends, which lost 5 bases and 10 bases, there was a span of 14 bases. Per the germline V gene, CDR1 is DFQATT and CDR2 is SNEGSKA (reference sequence). The CDR3 spans 11 residues. The CDR3 DNA follows: TGCAGTGCTCGGGGGGGGTTGGTAGCTTTCTTT. Its translation is CSARGGLVAFF.

This chain uses TRBV27 with TRBJ1-6; D may be TRBD1 (5 bases). This CDR3 contains 13 residues. Per the germline V gene, CDR1 is MNHEY and CDR2 is SMNVEV (reference sequence). Trimming took 6 bases from V and 3 from J, leaving 6 bases between them. The CDR3 DNA reads TGTGCCAGCAGGACAGTCTATAATTCACCCCTCCACTTT. Protein: CASRTVYNSPLHF.

The chain uses TRBV6-5 and TRBJ1-2; tentative D call: TRBD1 (6 bases). This CDR3 is built from 12 residues. CDR1 and CDR2 from the germline V gene are MNHEY and SVGAGI. V lost 8 bases and J lost 2, with 9 bases in between. The CDR3 protein is CASYRVNYGYTF. Here the CDR3 DNA reads TGTGCCAGCTACAGGGTCAACTATGGCTACACCTTC.

The V and J genes are TRBV7-6 and TRBJ2-7, with a weak D call TRBD2 (6 bases). Germline V lookup: CDR1 SGHVS, CDR2 FNYEAQ. There are 14 residues in the CDR3. Between the trimmed V and J ends, which lost 5 bases and 1 base, there was a span of 12 bases. CDR3 sequence: CASSPRRDSYEQYF. The CDR3, as DNA: TGTGCCAGCAGCCCTAGGAGGGATTCCTACGAGCAGTACTTC.

This clone came up once. The genes are TRBV2 and TRBJ2-3, with D perhaps matching TRBD1 (5 bases). The V end was cut by 4 bases, the J end by 3 bases, with 14 bases between. The CDR3 has 15 amino acids. Per the germline V gene, CDR1 is SNHLY and CDR2 is FYNNEI. The CDR3 coding sequence is TGTGCCAGCAGTGTTAGGGGTCACGAGACAGATACGCAGTATTTT. Translation gives CASSVRGHETDTQYF.

The V and J genes are TRBV7-9 and TRBJ1-1, with D possibly matching TRBD1 (6 bases). Germline assignment: CDR1 SEHNR and CDR2 FQNEAQ (reference sequence). The CDR3 totals 13 residues. V gave up 6 bases and J gave up 12 bases, with 20 bases separating them. The CDR3 coding sequence is TGTGCCAGCAGTCCAGGGGCACTGAGGGGAACTTTCTTT. Its translation is CASSPGALRGTFF.

The genes are TRBV6-6 and TRBJ2-1; D not certain. V lost 5 bases and J lost 7, with 15 bases in between. The CDR3 totals 14 residues. The V gene's germline CDR1 is MNHNY and CDR2 SVGAGI (reference sequence). The DNA of the CDR3 is TGTGCCAGCAGTCCGAGAGTGGCATCGAATGAGCAGTTCTTC. Translated: CASSPRVASNEQFF.

The genes are TRBV4-3 and TRBJ2-7; D remains unclear. CDR1 LGHNA and CDR2 YSLEER come from the germline V gene. The CDR3 runs to 13 residues. The V and J ends lost 0 bases and 6 bases respectively, with 9 bases between them. DNA of the CDR3: TGCGCCAGCAGCCAAGAGTTCCTAGGCGAGCAGTACTTC. It codes for CASSQEFLGEQYF.

The CDR3 sequence is CASSQTSAYEQYF. CDR3 coding DNA: TGTGCCAGCTCACAGACTAGTGCCTACGAGCAGTACTTC. This rearrangement joins TRBV18 to TRBJ2-7; D possibly corresponds to TRBD2 (6 bases). The CDR3 sequence is 13 residues long. Trimming removed 4 bases from V and 2 bases from J, with 9 bases in between. Germline V gene sequence: CDR1 KGHSH, CDR2 LQKENI. The variable domain in full, with the rest retrieved from reference TRBV18 and TRBJ2-7, is NAGVMQNPRHLVRRRGQEARLRCSPMKGHSHVYWYRQLPEEGLKFMVYLQKENIIDESGMPKERFSAEFPKEGPSILRIQQVVRGDSAAYFCASSQTSAYEQYFGPGTRLTVT.

The chain has TRBV5-1 and TRBJ2-7; 9 nucleotides align to TRBD2. In germline, CDR1 is SGHRS, CDR2 YFSETQ. There are 16 residues in the CDR3. After removal of 0 bases from V and 0 bases from J, the junction contained 4 bases not matched to a gene. CDR3 sequence (DNA): TGCGCCAGCAGCTTGGGGACTAGCGTCTACTCCTACGAGCAGTACTTC. Translating gives CASSLGTSVYSYEQYF.

This rearrangement joins TRBV2 to TRBJ1-1, with 8 bases lining up with TRBD1. Trimming took 8 bases from V and 3 from J; bases not matched to a gene: 11. CDR3 length: 15 amino acids. From germline, CDR1 is SNHLY and CDR2 FYNNEI. The CDR3 bases are TGTGCCAGCTGTGCCTATGACAGGGGTTACACTGAAGCTTTCTTT. Residues: CASCAYDRGYTEAFF.

The chain carries TRBV5-1 and TRBJ2-7; TRBD1 might be the D (5 bases). Trimming pared 0 bases from V and 8 bases from J, leaving 12 bases between. The germline CDR1 and CDR2 sequences are SGHRS and YFSETQ. CDR3 length equals 13 residues. This CDR3 is CASSLGSRDQQYF. The CDR3 DNA reads TGCGCCAGCAGCTTGGGGTCCAGGGATCAGCAGTACTTC.

V is TRBV4-3 and J is TRBJ1-2, with D possibly being TRBD1 (5 bases). V was pared by 2 bases and J by 1 base, with 11 bases between. Germline loops: CDR1 LGHNA, CDR2 YSLEER. This CDR3 region has 15 residues. The CDR3: CASSQLTGLNYGYTF. The CDR3 DNA follows: TGCGCCAGCAGCCAACTAACAGGACTTAACTATGGCTACACCTTC.

Worth noting for this clone: The sample has other DNA sequences that encode this CDR3 too. This rearrangement joins TRBV5-6 to TRBJ2-7; D remains unclear. V lost 4 bases and J lost 4, with 9 bases in between. Looked up from germline, CDR1 is SGHDT and CDR2 is YYEEEE. This CDR3 region has 12 residues. Written as DNA, the CDR3 is TGTGCCAGCAGCCTATCCTCGTACGAGCAGTACTTC. It codes for CASSLSSYEQYF.